Listed below are T cell receptor beta chains from one sample, sequenced in a study of graft-versus-host responses after intestinal transplantation. The data were produced by immunoSEQ multiplex PCR, yet TCRdb's version contains in-frame clones alone and is incomplete. This table has fewer than 95,000 clones, roughly 91% appearing once. These receptors are not linked to any known antigen. The sequences come from unstimulated CD8+ T cells sorted from spleen or lymph node cells, collected before intestinal transplant. The receptor set was obtained from a human donor who received an intestinal transplant. The CDR3 runs from the conserved cysteine through the conserved F or W. The D gene is left open where the match is weak. The size of a clone is reported for some rows only, either as once, few or many, or as a class for expanded clones.

.	.	TRBV29-1	TRBJ2-1	TGCAGCGTTGTCCCCCTCTACAATGAGCAGTTCTTC	CSVVPLYNEQFF
.	.	TRBV4-2	TRBJ2-7	TGTGCCAGCAGCCAAGATCAGATGAGGGAGAACTCCTACGAGCAGTACTTC	CASSQDQMRENSYEQYF
.	.	TRBV19	TRBJ2-5	TGTGCCAGTAGTATGTCGGGAGAGACCCAGTACTTC	CASSMSGETQYF
.	.	TRBV6-5	TRBJ2-7	TGTGCCAGCAGTCCCGGGACTCTTGCCTACGAGCAGTACTTC	CASSPGTLAYEQYF
.	once	TRBV11-2	TRBJ2-1	TGTGCCAGCAGATCTTTCAGCGGAGTCCCACACAATGAGCAGTTCTTC	CASRSFSGVPHNEQFF
.	.	TRBV14	TRBJ1-1	TGTGCCAGCAGCCAATGGGTTGGGAGCACTGAAGCTTTCTTT	CASSQWVGSTEAFF
.	.	TRBV18	TRBJ2-7	TGTGCCAGCTCACCCTCCACACAATACGAGCAGTACTTC	CASSPSTQYEQYF
TRBD2	once	TRBV11-2	TRBJ2-7	TGTGCCAGCAGCCCAGGGACTAGCGGGGGCTACGAGCAGTACTTC	CASSPGTSGGYEQYF
.	.	TRBV7-6	TRBJ1-2	TGTGCCAGCAGCTTTATAAGGGGGAATGGCTACACCTTC	CASSFIRGNGYTF
.	.	TRBV9	TRBJ2-5	TGTGCCAGCAGCAGCGGGTACCAAGAGACCCAGTACTTC	CASSSGYQETQYF
.	.	TRBV11-2	TRBJ2-7	TGTGCCAGCAGCGAGAACCGTAGGGGCGAGCAGTACTTC	CASSENRRGEQYF
.	.	TRBV27	TRBJ2-2	TGTGCCAGCAGAAAAATAGCGGAGGGGTACACCGGGGAGCTGTTTTTT	CASRKIAEGYTGELFF
TRBD2	.	TRBV5-4	TRBJ2-7	TGTGCCAGCAGCATTAGCGGGAGGAGAGACGAGCAGTACTTC	CASSISGRRDEQYF
.	.	TRBV27	TRBJ2-5	TGTGCCAGCAGGGAGCCGGGCCGGGGGCAAGAGACCCAGTACTTC	CASREPGRGQETQYF
.	.	TRBV6-5	TRBJ1-2	TGTGCCAGCAGTTACGGCGGGACCTATGGCTACACCTTC	CASSYGGTYGYTF
.	.	TRBV4-3	TRBJ1-2	TGCGCCAGCAGCCAAGATAACATAAACTATGGCTACACCTTC	CASSQDNINYGYTF
.	once	TRBV13	TRBJ2-1	TGTGCCAGCAGCGGCCCCCAGGACTGGAACTACAATGAGCAGTTCTTC	CASSGPQDWNYNEQFF
TRBD1	.	TRBV4-3	TRBJ2-7	TGCGCCAGCAGCCAATTCCCGGGACAGGGGCTATACGAGCAGTACTTC	CASSQFPGQGLYEQYF
.	.	TRBV6-5	TRBJ2-7	TGTGCCAGCAGTTACTCGTCAGGGCCCTCGGTCGAGCAGTACTTC	CASSYSSGPSVEQYF
TRBD1	.	TRBV5-6	TRBJ1-2	TGTGCCAGCAGACCGGGACAGGGCCATGGCTACACCTTC	CASRPGQGHGYTF
TRBD1	.	TRBV29-1	TRBJ1-1	TGCAGCGTCCCGACAGGGATACACACTGAAGCTTTCTTT	CSVPTGIHTEAFF
.	.	TRBV19	TRBJ2-1	TGTGCCAGTAGTATCAGGGTGGATGAGCAGTTCTTC	CASSIRVDEQFF
TRBD1	once	TRBV27	TRBJ1-1	TGTGCCAGCAGTCGCAGGGGGGCCACTGAAGCTTTCTTT	CASSRRGATEAFF
.	.	TRBV6-4	TRBJ2-3	TGTGCCAGCAGTGACGGGACTTTCCCCGATACGCAGTATTTT	CASSDGTFPDTQYF
.	few	TRBV5-1	TRBJ2-1	TGCGCCAGCAGCTTGGAGGAGTTAACCTACAATGAGCAGTTCTTC	CASSLEELTYNEQFF
TRBD2	.	TRBV7-6	TRBJ2-6	TGTGCCAGCAGCTCAGGACTAGCGGGAGGACCTGGGGCCAACGTCCTGACTTTC	CASSSGLAGGPGANVLTF
TRBD2	.	TRBV5-1	TRBJ2-7	TGCGCCAGCAGCCTGCCCCTAGCGGGAGACCACGAGCAGTACTTC	CASSLPLAGDHEQYF
.	.	TRBV19	TRBJ2-7	TGTGCCAGTAGACTAACAGGGACCCCCTACGAGCAGTACTTC	CASRLTGTPYEQYF
.	.	TRBV19	TRBJ2-7	TGTGCCAGTAGCCCCGGGTGGGGGCCGACCTACGAGCAGTACTTC	CASSPGWGPTYEQYF
.	.	TRBV6-5	TRBJ2-5	TGTGCCAGCAGTTACCAAGGGACTGGGGGATCGACCCAGTACTTC	CASSYQGTGGSTQYF
.	.	TRBV4-1	TRBJ1-4	TGCGCCAGCAGCCAAGTTAAAGCCGGGGTGGGCGAAAAACTGTTTTTT	CASSQVKAGVGEKLFF
.	.	TRBV5-8	TRBJ2-7	TGTGCCAGCAGCTTTTTGGGGCTCTACGAGCAGTACTTC	CASSFLGLYEQYF
.	.	TRBV30	TRBJ1-1	TGTGCCTGGACACGGGGGGCGTTAAAAACTGAAGCTTTCTTT	CAWTRGALKTEAFF
TRBD1	.	TRBV7-9	TRBJ1-1	TGTGCCAGCAGCTTACCTACAGGGGGCGATGGCGTTGAAGCTTTCTTT	CASSLPTGGDGVEAFF
.	.	TRBV18	TRBJ1-5	TGTGCCAGCTCACCATTGGGGCAGGGCTACTCGAATCAGCCCCAGCATTTT	CASSPLGQGYSNQPQHF
TRBD1	.	TRBV27	TRBJ1-1	TGTGCCAGCAGCCATCGACAGGGAAGGGCTTTCTTT	CASSHRQGRAFF
.	.	TRBV13	TRBJ2-2	TGTGCCAGCAGCACACGACAGCGCACCGGGGAGCTGTTTTTT	CASSTRQRTGELFF
TRBD2	.	TRBV27	TRBJ2-7	TGTGCCAGCAGTTCGGGACTAGCGGGGGTCTACGAGCAGTACTTC	CASSSGLAGVYEQYF
TRBD1	.	TRBV9	TRBJ2-7	TGTGCCAGCAGCGTAGGCGCAGGGGGCTACGAGCAGTACTTC	CASSVGAGGYEQYF
.	.	TRBV4-1	TRBJ2-2	TGCGCCAGCAGCCAAGAAACGGTGGGCTACACCGGGGAGCTGTTTTTT	CASSQETVGYTGELFF
TRBD2	.	TRBV5-1	TRBJ2-3	TGCGCCAGCAGCCCGGGGACTAGCGGGAGCGGAGATACGCAGTATTTT	CASSPGTSGSGDTQYF
TRBD1	.	TRBV25-1	TRBJ2-7	TGTGCCAGCAGCGGGACAGGACGCTACGAGCAGTACTTC	CASSGTGRYEQYF
.	.	TRBV5-7	TRBJ1-2	TGTGCCAGCAGCGAGGCGGCTTCCTATGGCTACACCTTC	CASSEAASYGYTF
.	.	TRBV28	TRBJ1-2	TGTGCCAGCAGCCCCCTGGGAGCTAACTATGGCTACACCTTC	CASSPLGANYGYTF
.	.	TRBV6-5	TRBJ2-7	TGTGCCAGCAGTTCTCTCGACAGTCCGAGCTCCTACGAGCAGTACTTC	CASSSLDSPSSYEQYF
TRBD1	.	TRBV4-1	TRBJ1-6	TGCGCCAGCAGCACGTACAGGGGTTCTAATTCACCCCTCCACTTT	CASSTYRGSNSPLHF
.	.	TRBV29-1	TRBJ2-7	TGCAGCGTTGGCGGGGAGATCTACGAGCAGTACTTC	CSVGGEIYEQYF
TRBD1	.	TRBV4-3	TRBJ2-7	TGCGCCAGCAGCCAAGTTTTTGCGGGACAGGGGAGGTACGAGCAGTACTTC	CASSQVFAGQGRYEQYF
.	once	TRBV7-9	TRBJ1-2	TGTGCCAGCAGCTTGGCCGCTCTCGGCTACACCTTC	CASSLAALGYTF
TRBD2	.	TRBV30	TRBJ2-1	TGTGCCTGGAGCGTTCTAGCGGGAGAAAGGGCCTACAATGAGCAGTTCTTC	CAWSVLAGERAYNEQFF
TRBD1	.	TRBV27	TRBJ1-2	TGTGCCAGCAGTATTACAGGGGGCGACTATGGCTACACCTTC	CASSITGGDYGYTF
TRBD1	.	TRBV4-2	TRBJ1-2	TGTGCCAGCAGCCAACTCCTCAGGGGGCTTTATGGCTACACCTTC	CASSQLLRGLYGYTF
.	.	TRBV30	TRBJ1-1	TGTGCCTGGAATGCACAGGGGAACACTGAAGCTTTCTTT	CAWNAQGNTEAFF
TRBD2	.	TRBV7-8	TRBJ2-7	TGTGCCAGCAGCTCCCTAGCGGGATCCGTCGAGCAGTACTTC	CASSSLAGSVEQYF
.	.	TRBV5-6	TRBJ1-5	TGTGCCAGCAGCTCCAGGGGCGCCGGAATTTATAGCAATCAGCCCCAGCATTTT	CASSSRGAGIYSNQPQHF
TRBD2	.	TRBV7-2	TRBJ2-7	TGTGCCAGCAGCGTACTAGCGGGGGGCTACTGGCACGAGCAGTACTTC	CASSVLAGGYWHEQYF
.	.	TRBV7-9	TRBJ1-2	TGTGCCAGCAGCTTAGTGCGGGAAAATGGCTACACCTTC	CASSLVRENGYTF